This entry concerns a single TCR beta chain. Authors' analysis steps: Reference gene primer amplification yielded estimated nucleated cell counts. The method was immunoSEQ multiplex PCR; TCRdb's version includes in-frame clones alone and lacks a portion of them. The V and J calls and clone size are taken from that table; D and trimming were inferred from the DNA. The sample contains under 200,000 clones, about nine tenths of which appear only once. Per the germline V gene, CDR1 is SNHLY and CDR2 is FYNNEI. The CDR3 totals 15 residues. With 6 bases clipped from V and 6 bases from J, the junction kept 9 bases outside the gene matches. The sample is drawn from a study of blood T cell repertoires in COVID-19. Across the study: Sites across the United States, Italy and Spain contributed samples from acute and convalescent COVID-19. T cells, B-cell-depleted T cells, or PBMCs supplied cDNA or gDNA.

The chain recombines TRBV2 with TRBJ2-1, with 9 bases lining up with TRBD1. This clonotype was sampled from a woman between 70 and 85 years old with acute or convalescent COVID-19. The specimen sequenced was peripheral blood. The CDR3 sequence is CASRVDRGWGNEQFF. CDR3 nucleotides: TGTGCCAGCAGAGTGGACAGGGGATGGGGCAATGAGCAGTTCTTC.